This T cell receptor beta chain was retrieved from a study of glioma-infiltrating T cells. General observations from the study: Gliomas, especially low-grade, showed above-expected tissue-blood divergence; non-neoplastic patients showed below.

Points on this clonotype: Its target is unknown.

TCR alpha and beta CDR3 regions were amplified from RNA using iRepertoire nested multiplex PCR. TCRdb re-analysed the multiplex PCR reads in MiXCR, keeping a single row per CDR3 protein. This repertoire shows approximately 140,000 distinct CDR3 sequences, about 22% found once; its top ten account for 25% to 30%. CDR1 and CDR2 from the germline V gene are LNHNV and YYDKDF (reference sequence). The CDR3 runs to 18 residues. V lost 1 base and J lost 0; bases outside the gene matches: 3. Sequencing used glioma tissue, nonneoplastic brain tissue, or PBMCs (not recorded which). The rearrangement joins TRBV15 to TRBJ2-2, with 12 bases that match TRBD2. This TCR was sampled from a human donor with low-grade glioma or glioblastoma, undergoing nonglioma brain surgery, or in good health (not recorded which). CDR3 sequence reads: CATSRVASGGANTGELFF. The CDR3, as DNA: TGTGCCACCAGCAGAGTTGCTAGCGGGGGGGCGAACACCGGGGAGCTGTTTTTT.